A selection of T cell receptor beta chains follows, all from one sample in a study of relationships among human T cell subsets. TCRdb redid the calling of the multiplex PCR reads with MiXCR, one entry per CDR3 protein. Here the sample spans some 16,000 distinct CDR3 sequences, about three fifths being singletons. Sequencing was performed on total T cells sorted from blood. These receptors all come from a man aged 35 to 55 in good health. CDR3s include the opening cysteine and the closing phenylalanine or tryptophan. The D gene is left open where the match is weak. Size is stated for part of the rows, as once, few or many counts, or as a class when the clone is expanded.

j_call v_call clone_size d_call cdr3_aa cdr3_nt
TRBJ2-1 TRBV29-1 . TRBD1 CSVASGTGVNEQFF TGCAGCGTCGCGTCCGGGACAGGAGTCAATGAGCAGTTCTTC
TRBJ2-2 TRBV28 . . CAITQNTGELFF TGTGCCATAACCCAGAACACCGGGGAGCTGTTTTTT
TRBJ2-3 TRBV25-1 . TRBD2 CASRAGVTQYF TGTGCCAGCAGGGCGGGGGTTACACAGTATTTT
TRBJ1-1 TRBV6-5 few TRBD1 CASSYGQGIQAFF TGTGCCAGCAGTTACGGACAGGGGATTCAAGCTTTCTTT
TRBJ1-2 TRBV30 . . CAWGRTSGDGYTF TGTGCCTGGGGGAGAACCTCAGGGGACGGCTACACCTTC
TRBJ2-1 TRBV13 few . CASSTSGTYNEQFF TGTGCCAGCAGCACCAGCGGTACCTACAATGAGCAGTTCTTC
TRBJ1-3 TRBV28 few TRBD1 CASSLHLGTGLSSGNTIYF TGTGCCAGCAGTCTCCATTTGGGGACAGGGTTAAGCTCTGGAAACACCATATATTTT
TRBJ2-7 TRBV29-1 few TRBD1 CSVEGQGNYEQYF TGCAGCGTTGAGGGACAGGGGAATTACGAGCAGTACTTC
TRBJ1-5 TRBV7-9 . . CASSFRNQPQHF TGTGCCAGCAGCTTCCGCAATCAGCCCCAGCATTTT
TRBJ2-7 TRBV10-3 . . CAIRRGVADIYEQYF TGTGCCATCAGGAGGGGGGTAGCGGATATCTACGAGCAGTACTTC
TRBJ2-7 TRBV4-1 . . CASSPVSESYEQYF TGCGCCAGCAGCCCAGTAAGTGAGTCCTACGAGCAGTACTTC
TRBJ1-2 TRBV14 once . CASSPGRQYGYTF TGTGCCAGCAGCCCGGGACGGCAATATGGCTACACCTTC
TRBJ2-5 TRBV28 . . CASSFPFGEARTQYF TGTGCCAGCAGTTTTCCCTTTGGGGAAGCAAGAACCCAGTACTTC
TRBJ2-3 TRBV2 . . CASSEGYVPLTTDTQYF TGTGCCAGCAGTGAAGGTTACGTCCCTCTTACCACAGATACGCAGTATTTT
TRBJ2-7 TRBV20-1 . . CSARDLGTVSYEQYF TGCAGTGCTAGAGATCTGGGCACCGTCTCCTACGAGCAGTACTTC
TRBJ2-5 TRBV7-9 . TRBD2 CASSLPGGGGHGETQYF TGTGCCAGCAGCCTACCTGGCGGCGGGGGGCATGGAGAGACCCAGTACTTC
TRBJ2-1 TRBV20-1 once . CSARDLSGDYNEQFF TGCAGTGCTAGAGACCTCAGCGGTGACTACAATGAGCAGTTCTTC
TRBJ2-3 TRBV29-1 . . CSVEGETLSVMDTQYF TGCAGCGTTGAAGGGGAAACCCTATCGGTTATGGATACGCAGTATTTT
TRBJ2-7 TRBV11-2 . . CASSKGATYEQYF TGTGCCAGTAGTAAAGGGGCCACCTACGAGCAGTACTTC
TRBJ2-3 TRBV28 . . CASSFSGLTQYF TGTGCCAGCAGTTTTTCTGGCCTTACGCAGTATTTT
TRBJ2-1 TRBV29-1 few TRBD2 CSVDLAGGNEQFF TGCAGCGTTGATTTAGCGGGAGGAAATGAGCAGTTCTTC